This section outlines one T cell receptor beta chain sequence together with its context. The target of this receptor is not known. No base quality information exists; no much larger clone differs at one position. The sample belongs to a study of blood T cell repertoires in COVID-19 (dated by TCRdb to about 2020). Regarding the study in general: The collaborator samples originated in the United States, Italy and Spain and spanned the acute and convalescent phases of COVID-19. The prospective study material was composed of cDNA or gDNA derived from T cells, B-cell-depleted T cells, or PBMCs. The dataset comprised deeply sampled blood TCRbeta repertoires from subjects exposed to, actively infected with, or recovered from COVID-19. A freely available public database, intended as a resource for researchers studying the immune response to SARS-CoV-2, is where the repertoires were released. The samples were drawn from two sources: the first 160 participants of the ongoing ImmuneRACE study, and 1,000 to 1,500 subjects contributed by 6 global collaborators. The sample metadata nearly always contained a de-identified subject ID, COVID-19 status, age in years and sex. Where available, HLA class I and class II types were obtained from metadata supplied by the sample provider rather than from assay-based typing. Beyond this particular receptor, the publication reports: How much clinical and demographic metadata was included differed by source and by participant, and the metadata was provided uncurated.

TCRbeta CDR3 regions were amplified from genomic DNA by means of the immunoSEQ Assay, a bias-controlled multiplex PCR. Per the source publication's procedure: Within the assay, amplification of reference gene primers was used to estimate how many nucleated cells each sample contained. To quantify the absolute abundance of each unique TCRbeta CDR3 rearrangement, sequence reads were collapsed and filtered. For each sample, productive Simpson clonality was calculated as the square root of Simpson's diversity index over productive rearrangements. The table was pulled from immuneACCESS by TCRdb, which kept in-frame rearrangements only. Such tables lose some clones; where checked, under half of the loss comes from unresolved V genes, and the rest has no known cause. V and J calls and clone size are given by that table; D and trimming were obtained from the DNA. Counted in this sample were about 43,000 clones; about 87% of them appeared once. The top ten hold approximately 4.3% of the sample.

As encoded in the germline V gene (reference sequence), CDR1 is MNHEY while CDR2 is SMNVEV. From cysteine to phenylalanine, the CDR3 is 15 amino acids long. Left in the record is the CDR3 DNA by itself, 45 bases read in frame from the first base. For this chain, trimming is 4 bases at the V end and 0 bases at the J end, and the number of junction bases without a gene match is 4. The collaborating institutions used their own protocols to collect whole blood in K2EDTA tubes. For TCRbeta analysis, collaborators shipped samples in one of three forms: frozen whole blood, isolated PBMCs, or DNA extracted from either of those sample types.

The sample taken for sequencing was peripheral blood. The clonotype comes from a human donor in a cohort sampled during active COVID-19. The chain was built from TRBV27 and TRBJ1-1, with 8 bases in between that match TRBD1. The base sequence is TGTGCCAGCAGTTCCGGACAGGGCCTGAACACTGAAGCTTTCTTT. Translation gives CASSSGQGLNTEAFF.